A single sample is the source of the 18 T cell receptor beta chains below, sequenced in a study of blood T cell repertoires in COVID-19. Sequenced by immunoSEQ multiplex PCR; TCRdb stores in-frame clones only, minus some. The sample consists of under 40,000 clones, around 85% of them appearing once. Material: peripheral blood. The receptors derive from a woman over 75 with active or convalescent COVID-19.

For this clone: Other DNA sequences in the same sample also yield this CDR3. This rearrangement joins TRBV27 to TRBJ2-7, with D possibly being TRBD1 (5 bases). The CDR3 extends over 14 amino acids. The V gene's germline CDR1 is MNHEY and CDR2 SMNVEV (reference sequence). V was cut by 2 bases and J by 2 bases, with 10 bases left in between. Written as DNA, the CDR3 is TGTGCCAGCAGTTTAGGGCAGGGCCCCTACGAGCAGTACTTC. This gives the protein CASSLGQGPYEQYF.

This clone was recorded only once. CDR3 bases: TGTGCCAGCTCACCACGGTGGAAGCGGGGGGGCGAACGTCCTAGCACAGATACGCAGTATTTT. Its protein is CASSPRWKRGGERPSTDTQYF. The chain joins TRBV18 to TRBJ2-3, with 10 bases matching TRBD2. The germline CDR1 and CDR2 sequences are KGHSH and LQKENI. This CDR3 is 21 amino acids long. J lost 0 bases, V lost 1 base, and 16 bases had no gene match.

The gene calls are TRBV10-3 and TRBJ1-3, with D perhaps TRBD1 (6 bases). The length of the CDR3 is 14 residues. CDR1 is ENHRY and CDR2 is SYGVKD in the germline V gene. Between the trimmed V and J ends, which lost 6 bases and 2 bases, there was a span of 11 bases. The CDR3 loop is CAIRGTNPGNTIYF. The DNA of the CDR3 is TGTGCCATCAGGGGGACAAATCCTGGAAACACCATATATTTT.

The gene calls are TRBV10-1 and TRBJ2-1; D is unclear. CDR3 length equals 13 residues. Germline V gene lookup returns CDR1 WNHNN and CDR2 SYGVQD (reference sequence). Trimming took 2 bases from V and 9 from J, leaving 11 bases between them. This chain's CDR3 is CASSENLGAEQFF. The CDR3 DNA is TGCGCCAGCAGTGAGAACCTAGGAGCTGAGCAGTTCTTC.

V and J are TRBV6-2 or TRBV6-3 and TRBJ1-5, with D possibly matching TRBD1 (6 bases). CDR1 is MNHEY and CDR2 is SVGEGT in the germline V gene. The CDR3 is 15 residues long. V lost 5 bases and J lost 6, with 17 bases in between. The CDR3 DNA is TGTGCCAGCAGTAAGACTGGGGGGGCGAGTCAGCCCCAGCATTTT. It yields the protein CASSKTGGASQPQHF.

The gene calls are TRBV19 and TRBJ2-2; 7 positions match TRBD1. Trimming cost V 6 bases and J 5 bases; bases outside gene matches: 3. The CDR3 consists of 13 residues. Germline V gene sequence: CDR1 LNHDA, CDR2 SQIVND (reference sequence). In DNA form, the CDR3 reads TGTGCCAGTAGCCGACAGGGTACCGGGGAGCTGTTTTTT. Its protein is CASSRQGTGELFF.

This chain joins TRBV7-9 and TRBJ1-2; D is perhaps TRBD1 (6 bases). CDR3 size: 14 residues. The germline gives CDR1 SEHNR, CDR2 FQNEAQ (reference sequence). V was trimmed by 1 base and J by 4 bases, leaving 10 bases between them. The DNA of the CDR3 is TGTGCCAGCAGCTTAGAGGGGGAGGGCTATGGCTACACCTTC. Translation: CASSLEGEGYGYTF.

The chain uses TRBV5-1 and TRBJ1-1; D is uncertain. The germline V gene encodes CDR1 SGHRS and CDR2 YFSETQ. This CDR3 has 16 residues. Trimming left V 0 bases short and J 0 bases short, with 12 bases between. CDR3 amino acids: CASSLDRLAMNTEAFF. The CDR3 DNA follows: TGCGCCAGCAGCTTGGATAGACTAGCGATGAACACTGAAGCTTTCTTT.

CDR3 loop: CASGRNQPQHF. The CDR3 DNA follows: TGTGCCAGCGGGCGCAATCAGCCCCAGCATTTT. The chain employs TRBV6-5 and TRBJ1-5; unclear D gene. With 8 bases removed from V and 2 bases from J, the gap between germline ends came to 4 bases. The germline gives CDR1 MNHEY, CDR2 SVGAGI. This CDR3 has 11 residues.

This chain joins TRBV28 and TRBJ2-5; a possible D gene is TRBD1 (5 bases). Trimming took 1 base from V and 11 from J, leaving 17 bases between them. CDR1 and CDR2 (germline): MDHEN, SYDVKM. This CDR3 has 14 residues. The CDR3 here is CASSLSGPEKEQYF. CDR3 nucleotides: TGTGCCAGCAGTTTATCAGGGCCCGAGAAGGAGCAGTACTTC.

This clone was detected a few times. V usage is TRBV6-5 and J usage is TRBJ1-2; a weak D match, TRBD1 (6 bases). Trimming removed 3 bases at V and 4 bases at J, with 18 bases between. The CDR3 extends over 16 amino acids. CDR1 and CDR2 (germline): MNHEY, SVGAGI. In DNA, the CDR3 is TGTGCCAGCAGTTATTTCGGAACTACAGGGATCTATGGCTACACCTTC. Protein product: CASSYFGTTGIYGYTF.

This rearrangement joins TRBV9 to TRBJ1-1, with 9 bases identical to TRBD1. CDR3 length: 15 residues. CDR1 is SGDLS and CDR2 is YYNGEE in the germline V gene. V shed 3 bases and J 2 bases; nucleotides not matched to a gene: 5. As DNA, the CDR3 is TGTGCCAGCAGCGGGGGGACAGGGACCAACACTGAAGCTTTCTTT. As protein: CASSGGTGTNTEAFF.

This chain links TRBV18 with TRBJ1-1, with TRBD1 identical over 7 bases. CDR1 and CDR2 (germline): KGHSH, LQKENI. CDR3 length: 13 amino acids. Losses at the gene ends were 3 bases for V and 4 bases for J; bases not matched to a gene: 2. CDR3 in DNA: TGTGCCAGCTCACCGGGACAGTTCACTGAAGCTTTCTTT. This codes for CASSPGQFTEAFF.

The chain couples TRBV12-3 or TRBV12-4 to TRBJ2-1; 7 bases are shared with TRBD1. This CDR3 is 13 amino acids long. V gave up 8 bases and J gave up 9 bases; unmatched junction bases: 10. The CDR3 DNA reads TGTGCCAGCGGACCGGGACAGTTCCTTGAGCAGTTCTTC. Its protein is CASGPGQFLEQFF.

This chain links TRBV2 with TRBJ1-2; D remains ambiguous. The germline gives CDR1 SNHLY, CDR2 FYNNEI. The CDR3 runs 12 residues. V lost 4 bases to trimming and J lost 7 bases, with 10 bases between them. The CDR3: CASSGLPTGYTF. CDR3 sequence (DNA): TGTGCCAGCAGTGGATTGCCTACTGGCTACACCTTC. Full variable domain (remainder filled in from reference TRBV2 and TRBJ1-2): EPEVTQTPSHQVTQMGQEVILRCVPISNHLYFYWYRQILGQKVEFLVSFYNNEISEKSEIFDDQFSVERPDGSNFTLKIRSTKLEDSAMYFCASSGLPTGYTFGSGTRLTVV.

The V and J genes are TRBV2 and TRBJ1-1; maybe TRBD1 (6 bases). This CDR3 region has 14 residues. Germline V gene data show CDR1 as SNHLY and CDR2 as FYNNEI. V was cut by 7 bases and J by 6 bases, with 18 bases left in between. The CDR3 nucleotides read TGTGCCAGCAAGCCGACCAGACAGGACGCTGAAGCTTTCTTT. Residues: CASKPTRQDAEAFF.

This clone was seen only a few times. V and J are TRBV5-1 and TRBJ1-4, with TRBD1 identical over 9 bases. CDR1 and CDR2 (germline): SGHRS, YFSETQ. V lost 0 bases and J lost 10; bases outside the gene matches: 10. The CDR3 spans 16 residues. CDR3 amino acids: CASSLAGQGKDGKLFF. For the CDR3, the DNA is TGCGCCAGCAGCTTGGCCGGACAGGGGAAGGACGGAAAACTGTTTTTT.

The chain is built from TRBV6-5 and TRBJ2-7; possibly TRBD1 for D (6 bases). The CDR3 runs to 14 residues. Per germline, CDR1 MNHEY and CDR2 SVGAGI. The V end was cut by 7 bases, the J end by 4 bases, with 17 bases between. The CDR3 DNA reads TGTGCCAGCAAGCTCCGGGACGGGACATACGAGCAGTACTTC. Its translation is CASKLRDGTYEQYF.